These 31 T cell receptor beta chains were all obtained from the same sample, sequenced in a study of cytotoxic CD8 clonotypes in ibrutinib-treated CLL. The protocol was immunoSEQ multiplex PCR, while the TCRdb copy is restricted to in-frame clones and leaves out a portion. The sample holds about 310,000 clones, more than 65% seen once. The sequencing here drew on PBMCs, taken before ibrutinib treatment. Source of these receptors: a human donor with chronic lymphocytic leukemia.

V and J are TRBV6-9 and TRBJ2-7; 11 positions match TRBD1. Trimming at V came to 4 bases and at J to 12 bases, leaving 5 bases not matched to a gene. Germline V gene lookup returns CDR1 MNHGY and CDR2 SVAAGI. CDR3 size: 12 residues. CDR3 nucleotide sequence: TGTGCCAGCAGTTCCGGGACAGGGGGGGCGTACTTC. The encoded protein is CASSSGTGGAYF.

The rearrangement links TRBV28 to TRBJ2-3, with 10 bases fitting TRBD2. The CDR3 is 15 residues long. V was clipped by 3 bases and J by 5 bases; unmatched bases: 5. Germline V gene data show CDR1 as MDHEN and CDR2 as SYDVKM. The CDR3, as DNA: TGTGCCAGCAGTTTGGGTCTAGCGGGAGAAGATACGCAGTATTTT. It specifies CASSLGLAGEDTQYF.

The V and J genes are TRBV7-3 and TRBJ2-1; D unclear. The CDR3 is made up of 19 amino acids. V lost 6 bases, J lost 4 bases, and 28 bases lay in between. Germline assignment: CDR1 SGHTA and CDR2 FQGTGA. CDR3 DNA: TGTGCCAGCAGTCAACGTTCTGGCTCGTGGCGATTGGGGTACAATGAGCAGTTCTTC. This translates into CASSQRSGSWRLGYNEQFF.

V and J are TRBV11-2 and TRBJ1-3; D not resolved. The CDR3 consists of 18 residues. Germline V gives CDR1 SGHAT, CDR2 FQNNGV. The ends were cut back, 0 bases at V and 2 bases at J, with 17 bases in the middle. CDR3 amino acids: CASSLELRPGRTGNTIYF. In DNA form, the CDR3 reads TGTGCCAGCAGCTTAGAGTTGAGGCCGGGTCGAACTGGAAACACCATATATTTT.

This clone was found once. The CDR3 DNA reads TGTGCCAGCTCTCCGGGGGGGCCGAATCAGCCCCAGCATTTT. Residues: CASSPGGPNQPQHF. The chain joins TRBV27 to TRBJ1-5; D is possibly TRBD1 (6 bases). Trimming stripped 8 bases from V and 4 bases from J, with 15 bases between. Germline V gene lookup returns CDR1 MNHEY and CDR2 SMNVEV (reference sequence). The CDR3 sequence is 14 residues long.

The CDR3 sequence is CASTLDRGQDTQYF. DNA of the CDR3: TGTGCCAGCACCCTGGACAGGGGGCAAGATACGCAGTATTTT. The chain is built from TRBV2 and TRBJ2-3; TRBD1 agrees at 11 bases. CDR3 length: 14 residues. The V and J ends lost 7 bases and 5 bases, in that order; junction bases with no gene match: 5. Looked up from germline, CDR1 is SNHLY and CDR2 is FYNNEI.

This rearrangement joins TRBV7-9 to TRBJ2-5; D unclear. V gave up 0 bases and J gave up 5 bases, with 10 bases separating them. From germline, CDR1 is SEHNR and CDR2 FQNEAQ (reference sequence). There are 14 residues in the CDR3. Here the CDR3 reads CASSLAQPLETQYF. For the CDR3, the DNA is TGTGCCAGCAGCTTAGCTCAGCCGTTGGAGACCCAGTACTTC.

In nucleotides, the CDR3 is TGTGCCAGCAGACTGGGACGATTCAGCTCCTACAATGAGCAGTTCTTC. Translating it yields CASRLGRFSSYNEQFF. This chain connects TRBV6-6 to TRBJ2-1, with D perhaps TRBD1 or TRBD2 (5 bases each). Between the trimmed V and J ends, which lost 6 bases and 0 bases, there was a span of 15 bases. The germline gives CDR1 MNHNY, CDR2 SVGAGI (reference sequence). The CDR3 sequence is 16 residues long.

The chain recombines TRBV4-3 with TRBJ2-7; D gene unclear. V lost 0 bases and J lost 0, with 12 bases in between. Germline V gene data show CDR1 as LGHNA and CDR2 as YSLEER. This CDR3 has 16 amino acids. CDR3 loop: CASSQDSGGYSYEQYF. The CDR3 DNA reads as TGCGCCAGCAGCCAAGACTCGGGCGGCTACTCCTACGAGCAGTACTTC.

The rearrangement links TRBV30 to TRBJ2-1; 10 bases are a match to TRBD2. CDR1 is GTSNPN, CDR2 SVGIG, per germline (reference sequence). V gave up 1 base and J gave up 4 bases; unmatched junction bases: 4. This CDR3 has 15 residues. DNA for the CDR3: TGTGCCTGGAGTGCCGGGACTAGCGTGTACAATGAGCAGTTCTTC. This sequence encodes CAWSAGTSVYNEQFF. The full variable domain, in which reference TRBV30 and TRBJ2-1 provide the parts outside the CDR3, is SQTIHQWPATLVQPVGSPLSLECTVEGTSNPNLYWYRQAAGRGLQLLFYSVGIGQISSEVPQNLSASRPQDRQFILSSKKLLLSDSGFYLCAWSAGTSVYNEQFFGPGTRLTVL.

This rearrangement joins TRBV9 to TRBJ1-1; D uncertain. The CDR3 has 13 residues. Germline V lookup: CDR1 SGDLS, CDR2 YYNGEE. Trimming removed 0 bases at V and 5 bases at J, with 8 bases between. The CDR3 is CASSVGGRTEAFF. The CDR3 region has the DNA TGTGCCAGCAGCGTAGGAGGTAGAACTGAAGCTTTCTTT.

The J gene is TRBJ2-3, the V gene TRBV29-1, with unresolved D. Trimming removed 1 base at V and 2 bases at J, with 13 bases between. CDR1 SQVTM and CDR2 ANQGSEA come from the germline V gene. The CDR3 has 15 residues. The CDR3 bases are TGCAGCGTTGAAGGTACAGTGGGAAACACAGATACGCAGTATTTT. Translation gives CSVEGTVGNTDTQYF.

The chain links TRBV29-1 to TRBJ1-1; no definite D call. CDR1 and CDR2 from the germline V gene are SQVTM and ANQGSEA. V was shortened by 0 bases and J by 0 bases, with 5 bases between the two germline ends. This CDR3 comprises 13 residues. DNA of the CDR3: TGCAGCGTTGAAGATGGGCTGAACACTGAAGCTTTCTTT. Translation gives CSVEDGLNTEAFF.

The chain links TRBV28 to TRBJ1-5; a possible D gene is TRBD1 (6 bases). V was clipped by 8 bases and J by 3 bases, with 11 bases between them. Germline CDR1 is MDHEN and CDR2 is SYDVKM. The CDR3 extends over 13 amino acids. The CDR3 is CASQGGLNQPQHF. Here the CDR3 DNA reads TGTGCCAGCCAAGGGGGGCTCAATCAGCCCCAGCATTTT.

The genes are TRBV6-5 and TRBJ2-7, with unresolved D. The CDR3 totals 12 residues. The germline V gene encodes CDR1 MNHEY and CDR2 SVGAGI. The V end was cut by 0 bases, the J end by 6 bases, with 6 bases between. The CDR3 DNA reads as TGTGCCAGCAGTTACTCGTTAGGCGAGCAGTACTTC. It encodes CASSYSLGEQYF.

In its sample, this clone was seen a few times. Written as DNA, the CDR3 is TGTGCCAGCAGCTTAGGGAACATGGGTGAAAAACTGTTTTTT. This sequence encodes CASSLGNMGEKLFF. This chain connects TRBV7-6 to TRBJ1-4; no reliable D call. CDR1 and CDR2 from the germline V gene are SGHVS and FNYEAQ. The CDR3 length is 14 residues. Trimming left V 1 base short and J 7 bases short, with 10 bases between.

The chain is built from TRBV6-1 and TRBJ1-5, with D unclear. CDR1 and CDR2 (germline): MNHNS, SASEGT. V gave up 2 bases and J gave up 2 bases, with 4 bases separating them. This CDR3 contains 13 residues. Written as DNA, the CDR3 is TGTGCCAGCAGTGAAATTGGCAATCAGCCCCAGCATTTT. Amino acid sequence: CASSEIGNQPQHF.

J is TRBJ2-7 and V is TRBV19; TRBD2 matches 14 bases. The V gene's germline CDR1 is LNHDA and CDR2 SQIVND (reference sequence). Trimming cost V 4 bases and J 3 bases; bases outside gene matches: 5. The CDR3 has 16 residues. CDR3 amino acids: CASSTGLAGVGYEQYF. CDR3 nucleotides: TGTGCCAGTAGTACGGGACTAGCGGGAGTAGGCTACGAGCAGTACTTC.

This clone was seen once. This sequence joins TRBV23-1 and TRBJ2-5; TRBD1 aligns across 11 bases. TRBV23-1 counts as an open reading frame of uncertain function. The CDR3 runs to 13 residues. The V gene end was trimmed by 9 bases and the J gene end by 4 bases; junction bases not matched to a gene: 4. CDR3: CARNGQGAETQYF. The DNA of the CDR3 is TGCGCCAGAAACGGACAGGGGGCAGAGACCCAGTACTTC.

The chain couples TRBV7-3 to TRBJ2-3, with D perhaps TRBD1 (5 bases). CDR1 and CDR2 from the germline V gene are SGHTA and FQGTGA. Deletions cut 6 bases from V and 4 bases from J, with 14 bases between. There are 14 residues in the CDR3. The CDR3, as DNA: TGTGCCAGCAGTCCATCAAAGGGGTCAGATACGCAGTATTTT. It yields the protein CASSPSKGSDTQYF.

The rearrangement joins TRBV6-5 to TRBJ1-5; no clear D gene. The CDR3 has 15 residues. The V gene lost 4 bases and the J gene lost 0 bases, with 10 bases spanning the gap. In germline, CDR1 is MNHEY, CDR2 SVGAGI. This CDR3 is CASSFGPHSNQPQHF. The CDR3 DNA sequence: TGTGCCAGCAGTTTCGGACCCCATAGCAATCAGCCCCAGCATTTT.

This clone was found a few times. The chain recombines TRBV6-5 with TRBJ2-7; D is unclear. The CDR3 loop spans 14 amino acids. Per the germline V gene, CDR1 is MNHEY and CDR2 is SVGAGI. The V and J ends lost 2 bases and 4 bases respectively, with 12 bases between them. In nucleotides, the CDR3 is TGTGCCAGCAGTTACCGAGGTACTACGTACGAGCAGTACTTC. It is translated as CASSYRGTTYEQYF.

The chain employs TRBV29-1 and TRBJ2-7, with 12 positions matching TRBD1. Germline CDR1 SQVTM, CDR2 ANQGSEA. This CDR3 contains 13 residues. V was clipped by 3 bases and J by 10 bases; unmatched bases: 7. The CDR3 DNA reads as TGCAGCGTTGACGGGACAGGGGGCCTTGTACAGTACTTC. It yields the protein CSVDGTGGLVQYF.

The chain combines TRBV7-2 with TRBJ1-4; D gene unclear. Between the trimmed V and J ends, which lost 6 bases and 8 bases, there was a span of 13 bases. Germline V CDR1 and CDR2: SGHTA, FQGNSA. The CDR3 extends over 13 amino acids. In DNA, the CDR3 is TGTGCCAGCAGTCGGGGTCAAACCGAAAAACTGTTTTTT. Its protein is CASSRGQTEKLFF.

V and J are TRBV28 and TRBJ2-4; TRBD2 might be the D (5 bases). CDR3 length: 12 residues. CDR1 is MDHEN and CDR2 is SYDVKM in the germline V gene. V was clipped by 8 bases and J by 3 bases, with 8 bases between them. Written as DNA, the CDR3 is TGTGCCAGCGGTGAGGGCAAAAACATTCAGTACTTC. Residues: CASGEGKNIQYF.

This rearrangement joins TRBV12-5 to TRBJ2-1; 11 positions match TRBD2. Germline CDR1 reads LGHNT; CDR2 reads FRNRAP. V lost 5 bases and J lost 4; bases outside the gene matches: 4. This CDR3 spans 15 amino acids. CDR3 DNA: TGTGCTAGTGGTAACGGACTAGCGGGTTACAATGAGCAGTTCTTC. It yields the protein CASGNGLAGYNEQFF.

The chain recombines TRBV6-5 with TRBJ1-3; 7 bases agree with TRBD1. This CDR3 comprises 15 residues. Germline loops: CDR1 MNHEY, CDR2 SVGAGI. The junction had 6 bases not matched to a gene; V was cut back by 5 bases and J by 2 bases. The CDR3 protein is CASSRQGRTGNTIYF. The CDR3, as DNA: TGTGCCAGCAGTCGACAGGGTAGAACTGGAAACACCATATATTTT.

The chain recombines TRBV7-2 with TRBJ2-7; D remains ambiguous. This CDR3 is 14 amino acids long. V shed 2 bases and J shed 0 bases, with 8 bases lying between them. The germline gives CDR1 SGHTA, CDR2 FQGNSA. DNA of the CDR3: TGTGCCAGCAGCTTACTGTACAACTCCTACGAGCAGTACTTC. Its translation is CASSLLYNSYEQYF.

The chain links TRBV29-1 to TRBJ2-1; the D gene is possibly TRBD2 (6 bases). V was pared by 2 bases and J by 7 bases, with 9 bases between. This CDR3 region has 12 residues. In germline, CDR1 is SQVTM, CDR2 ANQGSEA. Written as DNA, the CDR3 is TGCAGCGTTGAACGACTAGGTAATGAGCAGTTCTTC. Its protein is CSVERLGNEQFF.

For the CDR3, the DNA is TGTGCCAGCAGCCAAGGGGTGGGTCGGAACCTCTTCTATGGCTACACCTTC. Protein product: CASSQGVGRNLFYGYTF. The rearrangement links TRBV4-2 to TRBJ1-2, with D uncertain. The CDR3 runs 17 residues. Germline-derived CDR1 and CDR2 are LGHNA and YNFKEQ. Trimming cost V 1 base and J 4 bases, with 19 bases left between them.

The CDR3 loop reads CASRRGSSYEQYF. CDR3 DNA sequence: TGTGCCAGTCGCCGGGGGAGCTCCTACGAGCAGTACTTC. V is TRBV19 and J is TRBJ2-7; the D gene is possibly TRBD2 (6 bases). CDR1 and CDR2 from the germline V gene are LNHDA and SQIVND (reference sequence). The CDR3 spans 13 residues. The V end lost 8 bases, the J end lost 0 bases, and 11 bases lay between the germline ends.